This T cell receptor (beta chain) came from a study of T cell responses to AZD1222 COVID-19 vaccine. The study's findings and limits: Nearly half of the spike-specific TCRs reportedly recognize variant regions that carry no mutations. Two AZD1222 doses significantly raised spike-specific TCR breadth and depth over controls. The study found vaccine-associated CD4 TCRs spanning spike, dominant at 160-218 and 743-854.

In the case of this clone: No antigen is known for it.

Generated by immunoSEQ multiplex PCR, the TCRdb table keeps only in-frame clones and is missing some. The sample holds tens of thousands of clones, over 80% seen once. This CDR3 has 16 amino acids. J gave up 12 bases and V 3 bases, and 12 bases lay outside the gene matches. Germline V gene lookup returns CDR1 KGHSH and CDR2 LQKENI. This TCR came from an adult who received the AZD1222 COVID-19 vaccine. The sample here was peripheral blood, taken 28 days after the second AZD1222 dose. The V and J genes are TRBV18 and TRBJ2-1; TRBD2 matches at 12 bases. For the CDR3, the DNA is TGTGCCAGCTCACCTCCCGGGAGACTAGCGGGAGTAGGGCAGTTCTTC. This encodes CASSPPGRLAGVGQFF.